The source of this T cell receptor (beta chain) is a study of T cells after yellow fever vaccination (dated by TCRdb to about 2019). Looking at the study overall: Libraries from fractions with low cell numbers were prepared with the SMART-Seq v4 Ultra Low Input RNA kit. The cohort comprised two healthy male donors, one aged 18 to 29 and one aged 30 to 40 years. To track T-cell clones before and after primary and booster YFV17D yellow fever vaccination, bulk TCR alpha and beta repertoires were sequenced longitudinally. Blood samples were taken at several timepoints before and after primary and secondary immunization, and bulk PBMC replicates and cell subsets were isolated.

The treatment or condition label corresponds to: live attenuated yellow fever vaccine strain. At each blood-draw timepoint, two biological replicates of bulk PBMCs were collected. A standard Ficoll-Paque protocol was used to isolate PBMCs from peripheral blood. RNA was extracted with TriZol from bulk PBMCs, CD4 and CD8 fractions, and dextramer-positive and dextramer-negative fractions. Study-wide findings and limitations: A small share of clonotypes occurred in both CD4 and CD8 compartments, likely arising from convergent recombination. After the booster, most clones that had expanded after primary vaccination were detected again (approximately 95% of CD4 and around nine tenths of CD8), suggesting broad maintenance of memory. Compared with the primary T-cell response, the secondary T-cell response was faster but weaker, reaching its peak on day 5 rather than on day 15. Computational filtering was required because FACS-sorted repertoires could contain abundant contaminating clonotypes from the bulk population. Because the study included only two donors, the extent to which the findings can be generalized is limited.

TCR cDNA was synthesized by 5'RACE template switching, through which a universal primer site and unique molecular identifiers were introduced. Priming of cDNA synthesis was performed from both the TCR alpha and TCR beta constant segments. Library amplification involved two PCR steps, and the second step added sample barcodes and sequencing adapters. Sequencing of the libraries was done on either Illumina HiSeq 2500 (2x100 bp) or NovaSeq (2x150 bp). As for how the authors treated the data: MIGEC was used to demultiplex reads and collapse the reads into UMI consensus sequences, and MiXCR was used for V(D)J alignment. Clonotypes responding to the vaccine were identified with edgeR on replicate PBMC samples, with the criteria of FDR below 0.01 and a log2 fold change above 5 up to day 15. CD4 or CD8 identity was assigned to each bulk clonotype according to whether the clonotype was present at higher abundance in the sequenced CD4 repertoire or the sequenced CD8 repertoire. In TCRdb, the public reads were trimmed at Q25 with fastp and aligned with MiXCR, with productive beta chains retained. All rows with the same CDR3 protein become a single entry with the most common DNA and genes. The V and J calls were not made by the authors but by TCRdb's processing. The sample profile shows some 600,000 distinct CDR3 sequences; about a sixth of them were found once. The ten top clones hold around 15% of the sample.

With respect to this clonotype: Its antigen remains unidentified. Base quality data are lacking; no much larger clone is found one base away.

The CDR3 runs 11 residues from the cysteine to the phenylalanine. Just the 33-base CDR3 DNA is kept, in frame starting at base 1. According to the germline V gene, CDR1 reads MGHDK and CDR2 reads SYGVNS. V drops 7 bases and J drops 10 bases, leaving 13 bases in between. Recombination linked TRBV25-1 to TRBJ2-5; a tentative D match to TRBD2 spans 5 bases. The source is a man aged 18 to 30 who received the YFV17D yellow fever vaccine. The material was PBMCs, obtained less than 6 days after the first yellow fever vaccination. The DNA is as follows: TGTGCCAGCATCTTAGGACTCAACCAGTACTTC. Translated, it reads CASILGLNQYF. Supplemented by the reference TRBV25-1 and TRBJ2-5 proteins around the CDR3, the complete variable domain is EADIYQTPRYLVIGTGKKITLECSQTMGHDKMYWYQQDPGMELHLIHYSYGVNSTEKGDLSSESTVSRIRTEHFPLTLESARPSHTSQYLCASILGLNQYFGPGTRLLVL.